This T cell receptor beta chain is drawn from a study of T-cell memory formation after mild COVID-19. The V gene's germline CDR1 is GTSNPN and CDR2 SVGIG (reference sequence). V lost 2 bases, J lost 6 bases, and 13 bases lay in between. This CDR3 comprises 13 residues. Overall study results and limits: Some SARS-CoV-2-responding clones were already detected in memory before infection. CD4+ bias marked clones expanding day 15 to 37, unlike balanced contracting clones.

Each CDR3 protein is one row after TCRdb ran MiXCR on the 5' RACE reads. The table records 300,000 to 350,000 distinct CDR3 sequences, just under 20% of them present only once. This clonotype was detected only a few times. Its antigen remains unidentified. The chain recombines TRBV30 with TRBJ1-1; D unresolved. This sequence originates from a man aged 18 to 30 who had mild COVID-19 (a few samples of this study predate the infection). Cell type and time point are not known. The sample comprised PBMCs or a T cell subset sorted from them (not recorded which). The CDR3: CAWSPTWAAEAFF. The CDR3 DNA follows: TGTGCCTGGAGTCCCACCTGGGCGGCTGAAGCTTTCTTT.